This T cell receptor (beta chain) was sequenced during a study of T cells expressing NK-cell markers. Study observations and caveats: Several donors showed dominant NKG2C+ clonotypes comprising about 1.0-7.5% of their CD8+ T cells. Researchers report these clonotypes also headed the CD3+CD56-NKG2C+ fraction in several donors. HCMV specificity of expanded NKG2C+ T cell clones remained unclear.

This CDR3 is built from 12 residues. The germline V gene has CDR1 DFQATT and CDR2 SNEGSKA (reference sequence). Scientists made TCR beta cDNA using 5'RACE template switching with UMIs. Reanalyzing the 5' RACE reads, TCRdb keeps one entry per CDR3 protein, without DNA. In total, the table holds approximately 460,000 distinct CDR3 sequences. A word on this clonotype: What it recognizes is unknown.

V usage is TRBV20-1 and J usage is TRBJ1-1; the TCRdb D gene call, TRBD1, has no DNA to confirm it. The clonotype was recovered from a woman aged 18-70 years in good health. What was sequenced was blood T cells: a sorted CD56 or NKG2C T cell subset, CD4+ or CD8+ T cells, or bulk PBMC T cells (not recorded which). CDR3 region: CSAFGTGGEAFF.